This entry is about one T cell receptor beta chain. The entry originates in a study of blood T cell repertoires in COVID-19. Across the whole study: COVID-19 samples, acute and convalescent, were from the United States, Italy and Spain. The analysed material was cDNA or gDNA that came from T cells, B-cell-depleted T cells, or PBMCs.

There are 15 residues in the CDR3. V gave up 6 bases and J gave up 5 bases; unmatched junction bases: 7. Per germline, CDR1 SGHAT and CDR2 FQNNGV. Original analysis: Amplifying reference gene primers gave estimates of nucleated cell counts. Here immunoSEQ multiplex PCR was the method, and the copy in TCRdb shows in-frame clones only, minus some. The DNA was the basis for D and trimming; V, J and clone size are from that table. Of about 270,000 clones in the sample, 80% to 90% were seen once. The rearrangement links TRBV11-2 to TRBJ2-1; 10 nucleotides align to TRBD2. Sequenced input: peripheral blood. This receptor was identified in a man older than 75 with acute or convalescent COVID-19. The DNA of the CDR3 is TGTGCCAGCAGTTTGGGGACTAGCGTTAACAATGAGCAGTTCTTC. Translated: CASSLGTSVNNEQFF.